The rows below give T cell receptor beta chains drawn from one sample of a study of blood T cell repertoires in COVID-19. The assay was immunoSEQ multiplex PCR, and TCRdb's table has in-frame clones only and misses some. The data show under 300,000 clones, roughly 88% seen once. The sequencing sample was made of PBMCs or T cells enriched from blood (not recorded which). The origin of the receptors is a woman in her forties or fifties who had recovered from COVID-19. Each CDR3 is given with its conserved first and last residue. The D gene is left open where the match is weak. Clone size is shown for a subset of rows, as once, few, many or a class of expanded clone.

clone_size j_call d_call v_call cdr3_nt cdr3_aa
. TRBJ2-1 . TRBV28 TGTGCCAGCAGGGGGGAGGTAGGAGGGGTAACCTACAATGAGCAGTTCTTC CASRGEVGGVTYNEQFF
. TRBJ2-7 TRBD2 TRBV5-1 TGCGCCAGCAGCTTCTTGAGCGGGGATGGGCACGAGCAGTACTTC CASSFLSGDGHEQYF
. TRBJ2-2 TRBD2 TRBV6-5 TGTGCCAGCAGACCACTAGCGGGAGCCACCGGGGAGCTGTTTTTT CASRPLAGATGELFF
. TRBJ2-1 TRBD2 TRBV25-1 TGTGCCAGCAGTGGGAGCGGGAGGGGGGTTGAGCAGTTCTTC CASSGSGRGVEQFF
. TRBJ2-2 . TRBV6-5 TGTGCCAGCACCAGGGACTGGAACACCGGGGAGCTGTTTTTT CASTRDWNTGELFF
. TRBJ2-1 . TRBV5-4 TGTGCCAGCAGCTTCAACACCAACAATGAGCAGTTCTTC CASSFNTNNEQFF
few TRBJ1-1 . TRBV19 TGTGCCAGTAGTCCCGGGGGTACTGAAGCTTTCTTT CASSPGGTEAFF
. TRBJ2-1 TRBD2 TRBV10-3 TGTGCCATCAGTACATCCGGGACTAGCGGGAGGGCCCGCGGTGAGCAGTTCTTC CAISTSGTSGRARGEQFF
. TRBJ1-6 . TRBV5-1 TGCGCCAGCAGCTTGGTCCGGGACTCCAATTCACCCCTCCACTTT CASSLVRDSNSPLHF
. TRBJ1-1 TRBD1 TRBV7-3 TGTGCCAGCAGCTTAGGGGCAGGGGGAATGAACACTGAAGCTTTCTTT CASSLGAGGMNTEAFF
. TRBJ1-1 . TRBV9 TGTGCCAGCAGCGAACAGCCGAACACTGAAGCTTTCTTT CASSEQPNTEAFF
. TRBJ1-1 . TRBV2 TGTGCCAGCAGCGGGGGGGTATCTGAAGCTTTCTTT CASSGGVSEAFF
. TRBJ1-5 TRBD1 TRBV27 TGTGCCAGCAGAAGGACAGGGGATCAGCCCCAGCATTTT CASRRTGDQPQHF
. TRBJ2-3 TRBD1 TRBV7-6 TGTGCCAGCAGCTCTAAGGGGGCTGGTACAGATACGCAGTATTTT CASSSKGAGTDTQYF
. TRBJ1-3 . TRBV25-1 TGTGCCAGCGCAAGCGCGGGAAACACCATATATTTT CASASAGNTIYF
. TRBJ2-2 TRBD1 TRBV6-5 TGTGCCAGCAGTCCCACAGGGGGGCCCACCGGGGAGCTGTTTTTT CASSPTGGPTGELFF
few TRBJ1-1 . TRBV28 TGTGCCAGCAGTTTCCCCGCGGGGAACACTGAAGCTTTCTTT CASSFPAGNTEAFF
. TRBJ1-2 TRBD1 TRBV19 TGTGCCAGTCACCTGGGGACAGGGTCTTATGGCTACACCTTC CASHLGTGSYGYTF
. TRBJ2-3 TRBD2 TRBV19 TGTGCCAGTTCCCACTGGACTAGCGGGAGAGTGGGGGCAGATACGCAGTATTTT CASSHWTSGRVGADTQYF
. TRBJ2-5 . TRBV10-3 TGTGCCATCAGGGACAGAACACAAGAGACCCAGTACTTC CAIRDRTQETQYF
. TRBJ1-1 . TRBV25-1 TGTGCCAGCAGCGCGAGGACCGGGACAAATGACTACACTGAAGCTTTCTTT CASSARTGTNDYTEAFF
. TRBJ2-1 TRBD2 TRBV9 TGTGCCAGCAGCGTAGGGCGGGAGGGCTACAATGAGCAGTTCTTC CASSVGREGYNEQFF
. TRBJ2-3 TRBD1 TRBV28 TGTGCCACCACTAGCATGCGGGACAGGGCAGATACGCAGTATTTT CATTSMRDRADTQYF
. TRBJ2-4 TRBD1 TRBV7-8 TGTGCCAGCAGCCAGATTGACAGGGTGATAGCCAAAAACATTCAGTACTTC CASSQIDRVIAKNIQYF
once TRBJ2-6 TRBD1 TRBV19 TGTGCCAGTAGCAAAACGCCCGGGACAGGGTCCTTCTCTGGGGCCAACGTCCTGACTTTC CASSKTPGTGSFSGANVLTF
few TRBJ2-1 TRBD2 TRBV6-1 TGTGCCAGCAGTGAACAAGTAGCGGGAGTAAATGAGCAGTTCTTC CASSEQVAGVNEQFF
. TRBJ1-1 TRBD1 TRBV9 TGTGCCAGCAGCGTGGGACAGGGGCCCCTGAACACTGAAGCTTTCTTT CASSVGQGPLNTEAFF
. TRBJ2-2 TRBD1 TRBV18 TGTGCCAGCTCAACAAGAGCCCGACAGGGTAACACCGGGGAGCTGTTTTTT CASSTRARQGNTGELFF
. TRBJ1-1 . TRBV19 TGTGCCAGTAGTGTGCGGGCGCTTATGGGGAACACTGAAGCTTTCTTT CASSVRALMGNTEAFF
. TRBJ2-1 . TRBV5-1 TGCGCCAGCAGCGAAGGGAGAGAGCAGTTCTTC CASSEGREQFF
. TRBJ2-1 TRBD1 TRBV7-8 TGTGCCAGCAGCACCGGGACAGGGGGTTTCAATGAGCAGTTCTTC CASSTGTGGFNEQFF
. TRBJ1-1 . TRBV5-1 TGCGCCAGCAGTGGGGCCCTCACTGCTGAAGCTTTCTTT CASSGALTAEAFF
. TRBJ2-7 TRBD1 TRBV18 TGTGCCAGCTCTCCCGGGACAGGGTACTACGAGCAGTACTTC CASSPGTGYYEQYF
. TRBJ1-2 . TRBV11-2 TGTGCCAGCAGCTTATCCGCGGGAAACTATGGCTACACCTTC CASSLSAGNYGYTF
. TRBJ1-6 . TRBV3-1/TRBV3-2 TGTGCCAGCAGATTCAGGAGGAGCAATTCACCCCTCCACTTT CASRFRRSNSPLHF
. TRBJ2-1 TRBD1 TRBV3-1/TRBV3-2 TGTGCCAGCAGCCAGTTGCGGAGGACAGGGGCAAATGAGCAGTTCTTC CASSQLRRTGANEQFF
. TRBJ2-7 . TRBV9 TGTGCCAGCAGCGTAGCTGGGGGGGCAAGGCTCCCCTCATACGAGCAGTACTTC CASSVAGGARLPSYEQYF
. TRBJ2-2 TRBD1 TRBV18 TGTGCCAGCTCACAAAGTCGACAGGGCTCGGCCGGGGAGCTGTTTTTT CASSQSRQGSAGELFF
. TRBJ1-1 . TRBV7-8 TGTGCCAGCATCGAATATGGGGGCACGAACACTGAAGCTTTCTTT CASIEYGGTNTEAFF